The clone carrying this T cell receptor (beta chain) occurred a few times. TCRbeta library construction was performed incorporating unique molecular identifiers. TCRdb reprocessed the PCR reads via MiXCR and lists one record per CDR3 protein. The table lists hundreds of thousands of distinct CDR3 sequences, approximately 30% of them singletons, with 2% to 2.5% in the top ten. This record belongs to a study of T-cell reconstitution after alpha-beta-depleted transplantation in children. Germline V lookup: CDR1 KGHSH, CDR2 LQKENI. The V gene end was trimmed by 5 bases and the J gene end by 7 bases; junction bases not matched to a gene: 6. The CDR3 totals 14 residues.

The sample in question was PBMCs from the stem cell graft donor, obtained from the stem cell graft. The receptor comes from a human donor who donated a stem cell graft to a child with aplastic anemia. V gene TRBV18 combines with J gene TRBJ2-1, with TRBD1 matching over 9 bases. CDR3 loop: CASSDGQGWNEQFF. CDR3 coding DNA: TGTGCCAGCTCAGACGGACAGGGGTGGAATGAGCAGTTCTTC.